The 21 T cell receptor beta chains reported below all come from one sample, sequenced in a study of blood T cell repertoires in COVID-19. TCRdb keeps only in-frame clones here, not all; method: immunoSEQ multiplex PCR. The sample holds just over 200,000 clones, 80% to 90% seen once. The sample comprised peripheral blood. These receptors were obtained from a man older than 75 with acute or convalescent COVID-19.

The CDR3 protein is CASSYYGTAEETQYF. DNA for the CDR3: TGTGCCAGCAGTTACTACGGGACAGCCGAAGAGACCCAGTACTTC. The chain is built from TRBV6-5 and TRBJ2-5; TRBD1 aligns across 7 bases. The CDR3 sequence is 15 residues long. Losses at the gene ends were 1 base for V and 3 bases for J; bases not matched to a gene: 5. Germline CDR1 and CDR2: MNHEY and SVGAGI.

In this sample, this clone turned up a few times. V and J are TRBV5-1 and TRBJ2-7, with 7 bases identical to TRBD1. V was clipped by 0 bases and J by 5 bases; unmatched bases: 5. This CDR3 is 14 amino acids long. In germline, CDR1 is SGHRS, CDR2 YFSETQ. The CDR3 here is CASSLGGQNNEQYF. CDR3 bases: TGCGCCAGCAGCTTGGGGGGACAGAACAACGAGCAGTACTTC. The whole variable domain, remainder taken from reference TRBV5-1 and TRBJ2-7, is KAGVTQTPRYLIKTRGQQVTLSCSPISGHRSVSWYQQTPGQGLQFLFEYFSETQRNKGNFPGRFSGRQFSNSRSEMNVSTLELGDSALYLCASSLGGQNNEQYFGPGTRLTVT.

V and J are TRBV6-1 and TRBJ2-1, with 11 bases identical to TRBD2. The CDR3 consists of 18 residues. Unmatched junction bases numbered 16, after V lost 4 bases and J lost 8 bases. Germline values: CDR1 MNHNS, CDR2 SASEGT. CDR3 coding DNA: TGTGCCAGCAGTGCCCAAGGGATAGCGGGAGGGCGCGAGGATGAGCAGTTCTTC. It codes for CASSAQGIAGGREDEQFF.

The rearrangement joins TRBV5-1 to TRBJ2-1; 9 positions agree with TRBD2. The length of the CDR3 is 15 residues. CDR1 is SGHRS, CDR2 YFSETQ, per germline. With V trimmed by 2 bases and J by 7 bases, 7 bases remained unmatched. The DNA of the CDR3 is TGCGCCAGCAGCTTCGTAGCGGGAGTCTCGAATGAGCAGTTCTTC. Protein: CASSFVAGVSNEQFF.

V gene TRBV12-3 or TRBV12-4 combines with J gene TRBJ1-1; 9 bases are a match to TRBD1. The CDR3 totals 13 residues. The J segment lost 6 bases and the V segment lost 7 bases, leaving 6 bases of the junction unmatched. CDR3 coding DNA: TGTGCCAGCACCCGGACAGGGGTCCCTGAAGCTTTCTTT. It translates to CASTRTGVPEAFF.

V and J are TRBV30 and TRBJ2-5; 8 bases match TRBD2. J lost 7 bases, V lost 1 base, and 2 bases had no gene match. CDR1 and CDR2 (germline): GTSNPN, SVGIG (reference sequence). CDR3 length: 12 residues. CDR3 DNA: TGTGCCTGGAGTGAACTAGCGGCGACCCAGTACTTC. Its protein product is CAWSELAATQYF.

The rearrangement uses TRBV4-2 and TRBJ2-7; 10 positions agree with TRBD1. Germline V lookup: CDR1 LGHNA, CDR2 YNFKEQ. Trimming took 4 bases from V and 3 from J; bases not matched to a gene: 9. This CDR3 comprises 16 residues. CDR3 loop: CASSRLDRDRGYEQYF. CDR3 in DNA: TGTGCCAGCAGCCGATTGGACCGGGACAGGGGCTACGAGCAGTACTTC.

CDR3 bases: TGTGCCAGTAGTATAGACTCGCCCCGACCTAGTGAAAAACTGTTTTTT. As protein: CASSIDSPRPSEKLFF. The chain employs TRBV19 and TRBJ1-4; D is ambiguous. Trimming cost V 0 bases and J 7 bases, with 15 bases left between them. CDR1 and CDR2 from the germline V gene are LNHDA and SQIVND (reference sequence). The CDR3 is 16 residues long. Variable domain in full (rest from reference TRBV19 and TRBJ1-4): DGGITQSPKYLFRKEGQNVTLSCEQNLNHDAMYWYRQDPGQGLRLIYYSQIVNDFQKGDIAEGYSVSREKKESFPLTVTSAQKNPTAFYLCASSIDSPRPSEKLFFGSGTQLSVL.

The CDR3 is CASSGNRGDIQYF. The CDR3 region has the DNA TGTGCCAGCAGCGGTAACAGGGGAGACATTCAGTACTTC. The J gene is TRBJ2-4, the V gene TRBV7-3; the match to TRBD1 covers 7 bases. With V trimmed by 5 bases and J by 8 bases, 6 bases remained unmatched. CDR3 size: 13 residues. Per germline, CDR1 SGHTA and CDR2 FQGTGA.

The chain joins TRBV20-1 to TRBJ1-2; no reliable D call. CDR1 is DFQATT, CDR2 SNEGSKA, per germline (reference sequence). Trimming took 3 bases from V and 4 from J, leaving 6 bases between them. This CDR3 contains 11 residues. The CDR3 protein is CSASAAYGYTF. In DNA form, the CDR3 reads TGCAGTGCTAGCGCGGCCTATGGCTACACCTTC.

In this sample, this clone turned up a few times. The rearrangement links TRBV24-1 to TRBJ2-5, with D maybe TRBD1 (6 bases). Germline CDR1 and CDR2: KGHDR and SFDVKD. The V end was cut by 2 bases, the J end by 2 bases, with 11 bases between. This CDR3 is 15 amino acids long. CDR3 nucleotide sequence: TGTGCCACCAGTGATTCCGGGACACGACAAGAGACCCAGTACTTC. It is translated as CATSDSGTRQETQYF.

The rearrangement uses TRBV6-5 and TRBJ2-3; 8 bases align to TRBD2. CDR1 is MNHEY, CDR2 SVGAGI, per germline. The V and J ends lost 9 bases and 2 bases, in that order; junction bases with no gene match: 10. This CDR3 spans 15 amino acids. The CDR3 DNA sequence: TGTGCCAGGGATGGACTAGCAGTTTTCACAGATACGCAGTATTTT. Amino acids: CARDGLAVFTDTQYF.

The rearrangement links TRBV5-4 to TRBJ2-1; the match to TRBD2 covers 8 bases. V lost 0 bases to trimming and J lost 5 bases; unmatched junction nucleotides: 4. This CDR3 is built from 15 residues. Per the germline V gene, CDR1 is SGHNT and CDR2 is YYREEE (reference sequence). CDR3 in amino acids: CASSLAGGPHNEQFF. The CDR3 coding sequence is TGTGCCAGCAGCTTGGCGGGAGGGCCACACAATGAGCAGTTCTTC.

The gene calls are TRBV5-1 and TRBJ2-1, with 7 bases matching TRBD2. Trimming cost V 0 bases and J 2 bases; bases outside gene matches: 8. The CDR3 runs 17 residues. Looked up from germline, CDR1 is SGHRS and CDR2 is YFSETQ. CDR3 sequence: CASSLVRRGSAYNEQFF. DNA for the CDR3: TGCGCCAGCAGCTTGGTTCGACGCGGGAGTGCCTACAATGAGCAGTTCTTC.

The chain joins TRBV19 to TRBJ1-4, with 8 bases fitting TRBD1. The CDR3 has 16 residues. The germline gives CDR1 LNHDA, CDR2 SQIVND (reference sequence). V lost 3 bases, J lost 8 bases, and 11 bases stayed unmatched. The CDR3 loop reads CASSMARQGLSEKLFF. The CDR3 DNA sequence: TGTGCCAGTAGTATGGCCAGACAGGGGTTGAGCGAAAAACTGTTTTTT.

The table lists this clone with a count of one. CDR3 protein: CASSLVGQASGNTIYF. As DNA, the CDR3 is TGTGCCAGCAGCTTAGTGGGACAGGCCTCTGGAAACACCATATATTTT. J is TRBJ1-3 and V is TRBV11-2; TRBD1 aligns across 8 bases. CDR1 and CDR2 from the germline V gene are SGHAT and FQNNGV. V lost 1 base and J lost 0; bases outside the gene matches: 2. The CDR3 consists of 16 residues.

V is TRBV6-6 and J is TRBJ2-3; no definite D call. CDR1 is MNHNY, CDR2 SVGAGI, per germline (reference sequence). The CDR3 length is 14 residues. Trimming took 6 bases from V and 1 from J, leaving 11 bases between them. The CDR3 sequence is CASRPSGRTDTQYF. As DNA, the CDR3 is TGTGCCAGCAGGCCGAGTGGTCGCACAGATACGCAGTATTTT.

The CDR3: CASRTESEKLFF. For the CDR3, the DNA is TGTGCCAGCAGAACAGAGTCAGAAAAACTGTTTTTT. This chain connects TRBV7-9 to TRBJ1-4, with D hard to call. The CDR3 loop spans 12 amino acids. With 6 bases removed from V and 8 bases from J, the gap between germline ends came to 10 bases. CDR1 is SEHNR and CDR2 is FQNEAQ in the germline V gene (reference sequence).

The gene calls are TRBV30 and TRBJ2-7; 11 bases align to TRBD1. The trim removed 3 bases at V and 7 bases at J, leaving 5 bases unmatched. This CDR3 comprises 13 residues. The germline CDR1 and CDR2 sequences are GTSNPN and SVGIG (reference sequence). The CDR3 bases are TGTGCCTGGAGCGGACAGGGGGCAGGTGAGCAGTACTTC. Amino acid sequence: CAWSGQGAGEQYF. Complete variable domain (other parts from reference TRBV30 and TRBJ2-7): SQTIHQWPATLVQPVGSPLSLECTVEGTSNPNLYWYRQAAGRGLQLLFYSVGIGQISSEVPQNLSASRPQDRQFILSSKKLLLSDSGFYLCAWSGQGAGEQYFGPGTRLTVT.

The V gene is TRBV18, the J gene TRBJ1-6; 7 bases match TRBD1. This CDR3 is built from 17 residues. Germline trimming cut 0 bases from V and 6 bases from J; bases unmatched to any gene: 8. The germline V gene has CDR1 KGHSH and CDR2 LQKENI. The CDR3 DNA follows: TGTGCCAGCTCACCACCGCCAGGGGGAATGCCTAATTCACCCCTCCACTTT. Its protein is CASSPPPGGMPNSPLHF.

This chain joins TRBV12-5 and TRBJ1-2; 7 nucleotides agree with TRBD1. V shed 5 bases, J shed 3 bases, and the junction held 3 bases outside the gene matches. The CDR3 extends over 13 amino acids. Germline V lookup: CDR1 LGHNT, CDR2 FRNRAP. The CDR3 sequence: CASGLGTDYGYTF. CDR3 coding DNA: TGTGCTAGTGGTCTCGGGACAGACTATGGCTACACCTTC.